The clone carrying this T cell receptor (beta chain) showed up just once. In the original workflow: Amplification with reference gene primers provided the estimates of nucleated cell counts. The data were produced by immunoSEQ multiplex PCR, yet TCRdb's version contains in-frame clones alone and is incomplete. Clone size and the V and J calls come from that table; the DNA yielded D and trimming. The top ten hold about 2.9% of the sample, which has roughly 220,000 clones, around 86% seen once. The record originates from a study of blood T cell repertoires in COVID-19. Study information: COVID-19 samples collected from the United States, Italy and Spain covered acute and convalescent phases.

J lost 1 base, V lost 3 bases, and 5 bases had no gene match. Germline loops: CDR1 LGHNA, CDR2 YNFKEQ. This CDR3 is built from 15 residues. This TCR was sampled from a man aged 55 to 70 with acute or convalescent COVID-19. This chain connects TRBV4-2 to TRBJ2-7; 8 bases match TRBD1. The sequencing input was peripheral blood. CDR3: CASSHRTGSSYEQYF. The CDR3 DNA reads TGTGCCAGCAGCCACCGGACAGGGAGTTCCTACGAGCAGTACTTC.